This T cell receptor (beta chain) originates from a study of T cell changes during pregnancy in multiple sclerosis. The CDR3 totals 15 residues. CDR1 SGHNT and CDR2 YENEEA come from the germline V gene. After removal of 4 bases from V and 8 bases from J, the junction contained 6 bases not matched to a gene. Measured with immunoSEQ multiplex PCR; TCRdb has only the in-frame clones, and not every one. The table includes 7,500 to 9,500 clones, around 87% detected once. The sequenced sample was CD8+ T cells from peripheral blood mononuclear cells, obtained in the first trimester of pregnancy. The source of this sequence is a female donor in good health, enrolled as a control in a pregnancy study. V gene TRBV11-3 combines with J gene TRBJ2-1; 12 bases match TRBD1. CDR3 in amino acids: CASSSSGTGGDEQFF. DNA of the CDR3: TGTGCCAGCAGCTCTTCCGGGACAGGGGGCGATGAGCAGTTCTTC.